This paragraph reports one TCR beta chain. Authors' data handling: Nucleated cell number was recorded as an estimate derived from reference gene primer amplification. Sequencing was performed with immunoSEQ multiplex PCR; in TCRdb, only in-frame clones are kept and a portion is missing. For V, J and clone size, that table is used; D and trimming come from the DNA. The sample yields 25,000 to 35,000 clones, around 88% seen once. V was cut by 5 bases and J by 3 bases, with 9 bases left in between. In germline, CDR1 is SGHRS, CDR2 YFSETQ. The CDR3 sequence is 12 residues long. The data derive from a study of blood T cell repertoires in COVID-19. Turning to the study itself: Sites across the United States, Italy and Spain contributed samples from acute and convalescent COVID-19. PBMCs, B-cell-depleted T cells, or T cells were the source of the cDNA or gDNA that made up the material.

The sample comprised peripheral blood. V gene TRBV5-1 combines with J gene TRBJ2-7, with D tentatively TRBD1 (6 bases). This TCR was sampled from a human donor in a cohort sampled during active COVID-19. Here the CDR3 DNA reads TGCGCCAGCAGAGGACAGCACTACGAGCAGTACTTC. This sequence encodes CASRGQHYEQYF. Full variable domain (outside the CDR3, taken from reference TRBV5-1 and TRBJ2-7): KAGVTQTPRYLIKTRGQQVTLSCSPISGHRSVSWYQQTPGQGLQFLFEYFSETQRNKGNFPGRFSGRQFSNSRSEMNVSTLELGDSALYLCASRGQHYEQYFGPGTRLTVT.